The present entry profiles one T cell receptor (beta chain) with its context. Its antigen is unidentified. Over several immunoSEQ plates, each subset's genomic DNA was distributed in even portions. The data were produced by immunoSEQ multiplex PCR, yet TCRdb's version contains in-frame clones alone and is incomplete. Of around 940,000 clones in the sample, about 80% are singletons; the top ten hold approximately 1.5%. Adults of Caucasian background living in Nashville, Tennessee made up all donors. CD4+ cells were split into CD45RA+ naive and CD45RA-negative memory subsets. This sample stems from a study of shared clonotypes between healthy human individuals. Whole-study findings and limits: The study found about 4.6% of naive CD4 clonotypes shared across four donors.

Sequenced material: memory CD4+ T cells sorted from blood. Subset meaning: CD45RA-negative fraction. The source of this sequence is a young man in good health.

This CDR3 is CASRDRVIYGYTF. The CDR3 region has the DNA TGTGCCAGCCGGGACAGGGTTATCTATGGCTACACCTTC. This rearrangement joins TRBV5-6 to TRBJ1-2, with 9 positions matching TRBD1. V was clipped by 7 bases and J by 4 bases; unmatched bases: 5. The germline V gene encodes CDR1 SGHDT and CDR2 YYEEEE. The CDR3 has 13 amino acids.